What follows are 3 T cell receptor beta chains derived from one specimen sequenced in a study of Ad26.COV2.S vaccination and SARS-CoV-2 variants. The data were produced by immunoSEQ multiplex PCR, yet TCRdb's version contains in-frame clones alone and is incomplete. The sample includes about 410,000 clones, about nine tenths of them seen just once. The treatment: roughly 20 received Ad26.COV2.S at low or high dose, single or two shots; several received placebo; per-sample allocation not given. On day 63 after the first injection, vaccine and placebo recipients gave samples. Sequences were derived from peripheral blood, sampled in a trial of Ad26.COV2.S vaccine versus placebo. The source is a person between 18 and 65 years old who received the Ad26.COV2.S COVID-19 vaccine or a placebo.

This sequence joins TRBV2 and TRBJ2-1, with 8 nucleotides matching TRBD2. Looked up from germline, CDR1 is SNHLY and CDR2 is FYNNEI. V lost 3 bases, J lost 5 bases, and 3 bases stayed unmatched. The CDR3 has 14 amino acids. Written as DNA, the CDR3 is TGTGCCAGCAGTGAGCGGGGGGCGCACAATGAGCAGTTCTTC. Protein: CASSERGAHNEQFF.

The V and J genes are TRBV4-1 and TRBJ2-5; 8 nucleotides agree with TRBD2. Germline CDR1 reads MGHRA; CDR2 reads YSYEKL. The CDR3 sequence is 18 residues long. Germline trimming cut 0 bases from V and 3 bases from J; bases unmatched to any gene: 12. This CDR3 is CASSQERMGGGTKETQYF. In nucleotides, the CDR3 is TGCGCCAGCAGCCAAGAAAGGATGGGCGGGGGGACCAAAGAGACCCAGTACTTC.

With respect to this clone: Distinct nucleotide sequences in the sample also encode this CDR3. This chain uses TRBV27 with TRBJ2-7; TRBD2 is a possible D gene (5 bases). Germline CDR1 is MNHEY and CDR2 is SMNVEV (reference sequence). CDR3 size: 12 residues. V was cut by 5 bases and J by 3 bases, with 8 bases left in between. The DNA for the CDR3 is TGTGCCAGCAGTCTAGGAGGCTACGAGCAGTACTTC. Translation gives CASSLGGYEQYF.